A single sample gave rise to the 3 T cell receptor beta chains below, sequenced in a study of vaccination effects on CD4 cells after COVID-19. TCRdb's copy holds only in-frame clones and misses some; the assay was immunoSEQ multiplex PCR. The sample lists 20,000 to 30,000 clones, roughly four fifths seen once, with 5% in the top ten. These receptors have no identified antigens. Before sequencing, viral peptide pools were used by the ViraFEST assay to expand antigen-specific CD4+ T cells. Upon completion of about 10 days in culture, CD4+ T cells were isolated. Vaccinated recipients, who were negative for nucleocapsid antibodies, had no history of SARS-CoV-2 infection. This specimen was CD4+ T cells from PBMCs cultured with SARS-CoV-2 spike peptides, taken before COVID-19 vaccination. These receptors were taken from a human donor who received a COVID-19 vaccine.

This rearrangement joins TRBV1 to TRBJ2-7; the table names TRBD1, a call not compared with the DNA. TRBV1 is termed a pseudogene. This CDR3 comprises 13 residues. The CDR3: CTSSQDIQGGRNF. In DNA form, the CDR3 reads TGCACCAGCAGCCAAGATATTCAAGGGGGTAGGAACTTC.

The rearrangement links TRBV2 to TRBJ2-2; D assignment may be TRBD1 or TRBD2 (5 bases each). This CDR3 has 13 residues. With 3 bases removed from V and 5 bases from J, the gap between germline ends came to 7 bases. Germline V gene sequence: CDR1 SNHLY, CDR2 FYNNEI. The CDR3: CASSDWGTGELFF. DNA of the CDR3: TGTGCCAGCAGTGACTGGGGGACCGGGGAGCTGTTTTTT.

In its sample, this clone was seen a few times. The chain joins TRBV6-1 to TRBJ1-2, with no clear D. The germline CDR1 and CDR2 sequences are MNHNS and SASEGT. This CDR3 spans 15 amino acids. V lost 1 base and J lost 5, with 14 bases in between. CDR3 in amino acids: CASSEGTSPIYGYTF. The CDR3, as DNA: TGTGCCAGCAGTGAAGGGACTTCCCCTATATATGGCTACACCTTC.